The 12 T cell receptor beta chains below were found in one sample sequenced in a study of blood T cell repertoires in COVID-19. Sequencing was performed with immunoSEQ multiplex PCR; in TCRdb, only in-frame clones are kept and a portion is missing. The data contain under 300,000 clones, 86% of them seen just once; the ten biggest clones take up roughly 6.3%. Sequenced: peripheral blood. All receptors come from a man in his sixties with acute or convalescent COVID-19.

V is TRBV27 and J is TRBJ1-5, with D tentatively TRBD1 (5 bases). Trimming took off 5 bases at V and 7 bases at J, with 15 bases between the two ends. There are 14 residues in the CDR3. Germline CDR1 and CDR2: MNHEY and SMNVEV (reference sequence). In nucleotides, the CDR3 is TGTGCCAGCAGTGAGGGGTTAGGGAGGCAGCCCCAGCATTTT. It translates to CASSEGLGRQPQHF.

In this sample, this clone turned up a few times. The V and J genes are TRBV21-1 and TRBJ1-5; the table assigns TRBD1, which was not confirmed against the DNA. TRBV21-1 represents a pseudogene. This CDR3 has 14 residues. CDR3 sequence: CASSKSRNNQPQHF. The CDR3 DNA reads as TGTGCCAGCAGCAAGAGCAGGAACAATCAGCCCCAGCATTTT.

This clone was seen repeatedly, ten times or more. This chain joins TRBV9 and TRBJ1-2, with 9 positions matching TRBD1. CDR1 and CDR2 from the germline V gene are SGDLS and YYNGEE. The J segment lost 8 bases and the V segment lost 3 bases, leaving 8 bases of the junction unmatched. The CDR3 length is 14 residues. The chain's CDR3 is CASSATGGAGGYTF. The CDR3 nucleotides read TGTGCCAGCAGCGCTACAGGGGGCGCTGGGGGCTACACCTTC.

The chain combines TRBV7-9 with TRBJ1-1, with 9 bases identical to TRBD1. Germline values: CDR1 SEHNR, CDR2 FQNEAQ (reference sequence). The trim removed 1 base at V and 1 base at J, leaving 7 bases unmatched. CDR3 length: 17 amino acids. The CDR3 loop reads CASSLGGGTGKNTEAFF. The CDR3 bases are TGTGCCAGCAGCTTAGGTGGAGGGACAGGGAAGAACACTGAAGCTTTCTTT.

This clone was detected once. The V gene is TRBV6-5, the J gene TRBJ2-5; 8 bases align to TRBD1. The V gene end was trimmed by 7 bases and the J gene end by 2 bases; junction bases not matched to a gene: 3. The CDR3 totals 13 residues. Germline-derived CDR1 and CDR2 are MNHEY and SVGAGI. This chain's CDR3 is CASTGQGQETQYF. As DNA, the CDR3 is TGTGCCAGCACTGGACAGGGTCAAGAGACCCAGTACTTC.

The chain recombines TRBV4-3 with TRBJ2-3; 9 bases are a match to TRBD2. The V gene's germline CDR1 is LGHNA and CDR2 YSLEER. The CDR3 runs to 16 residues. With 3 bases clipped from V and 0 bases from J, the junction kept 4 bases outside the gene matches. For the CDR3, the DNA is TGCGCCAGCAGCCATCAGAGCGGGGGGAGCACAGATACGCAGTATTTT. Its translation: CASSHQSGGSTDTQYF.

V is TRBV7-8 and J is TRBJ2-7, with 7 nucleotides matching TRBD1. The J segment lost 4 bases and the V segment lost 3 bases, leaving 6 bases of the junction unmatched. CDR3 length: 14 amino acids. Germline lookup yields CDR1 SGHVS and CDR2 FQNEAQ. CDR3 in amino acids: CASSLRDSLYEQYF. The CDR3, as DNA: TGTGCCAGCAGCTTGAGGGACAGCCTGTACGAGCAGTACTTC.

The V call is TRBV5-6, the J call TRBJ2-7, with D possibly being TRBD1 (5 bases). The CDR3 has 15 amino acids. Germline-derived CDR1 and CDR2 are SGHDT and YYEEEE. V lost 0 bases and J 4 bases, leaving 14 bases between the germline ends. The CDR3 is CASSLDTVGVYEQYF. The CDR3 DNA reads TGTGCCAGCAGCTTGGATACAGTAGGGGTTTACGAGCAGTACTTC.

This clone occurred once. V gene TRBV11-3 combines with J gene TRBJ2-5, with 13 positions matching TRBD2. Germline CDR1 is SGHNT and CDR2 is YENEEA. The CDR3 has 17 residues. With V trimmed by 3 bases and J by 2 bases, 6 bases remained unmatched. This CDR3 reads CASSLRTSGGVQETQYF. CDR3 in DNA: TGTGCCAGCAGCTTGAGGACTAGCGGGGGCGTTCAAGAGACCCAGTACTTC. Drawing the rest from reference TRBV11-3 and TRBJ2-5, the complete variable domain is EAGVVQSPRYKIIEKKQPVAFWCNPISGHNTLYWYLQNLGQGPELLIRYENEEAVDDSQLPKDRFSAERLKGVDSTLKIQPAELGDSAVYLCASSLRTSGGVQETQYFGPGTRLLVL.

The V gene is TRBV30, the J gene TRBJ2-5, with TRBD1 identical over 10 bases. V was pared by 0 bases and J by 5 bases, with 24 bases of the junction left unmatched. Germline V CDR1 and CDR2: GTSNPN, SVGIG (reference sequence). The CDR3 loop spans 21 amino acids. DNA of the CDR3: TGTGCCTGGAGTGTACTCTCCTTTCTATTAAAACCGGGACAGGGGTGGGAGACCCAGTACTTC. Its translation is CAWSVLSFLLKPGQGWETQYF.

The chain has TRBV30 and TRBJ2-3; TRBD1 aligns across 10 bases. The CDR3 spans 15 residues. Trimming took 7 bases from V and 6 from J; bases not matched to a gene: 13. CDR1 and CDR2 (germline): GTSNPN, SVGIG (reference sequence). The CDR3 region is CAFLPIDRGPDTQYF. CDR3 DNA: TGTGCCTTCCTCCCTATAGACAGGGGGCCTGATACGCAGTATTTT.

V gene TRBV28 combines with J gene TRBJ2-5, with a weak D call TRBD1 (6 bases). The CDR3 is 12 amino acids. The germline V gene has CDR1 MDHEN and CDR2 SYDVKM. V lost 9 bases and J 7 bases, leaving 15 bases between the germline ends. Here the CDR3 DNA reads TGTGCCAGTTCGGGTCCCAGGGGGACCCAGTACTTC. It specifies CASSGPRGTQYF.